What follows is one TCR beta chain and its context. Its antigen is as yet unknown. RNA extraction gave at least 5.5 micrograms of total RNA per sample. This sample is drawn from a study of blood T cells in healthy people across ages. General study points: Per-million-T-cell TCR beta diversity fell roughly linearly with age. Fewer expanded clones and more diversity marked long-lived versus aged donors.

For the second PCR, which ran for about 7 to 11 cycles, a sample-barcoded 5' primer and a J-beta primer mix were used. Each cDNA molecule received a tag from a template-switch adaptor that had 12 random nucleotides. TCRdb reprocessed the 5' RACE reads with MiXCR, giving one entry per CDR3 protein. The profile shows about 1,600,000 distinct CDR3 sequences, around 42% of them singletons. This CDR3 spans 17 amino acids. The sample taken for sequencing was blood. This receptor was obtained from a woman between 18 and 30 years old in good health. The chain employs TRBV21-1 and TRBJ2-3; TRBD1 is the table's D call, not checked against the DNA. TRBV21-1 corresponds to a pseudogene. The CDR3 sequence: CASSKWRGTPRPDTQYF. The CDR3 bases are TGTGCCAGCAGCAAATGGCGGGGGACACCCCGGCCGGATACGCAGTATTTT.